The rows below give T cell receptor beta chains drawn from one sample of a study of cytomegalovirus exposure and HLA in healthy donors. Measured with immunoSEQ multiplex PCR; TCRdb has only the in-frame clones, and not every one. The sample contains 140,000 to 150,000 clones, approximately 80% of which appear only once. Sequencing used PBMCs. The receptor source for this set is a male donor in good health and CMV-seronegative. Each CDR3 is given with its conserved first and last residue. A D gene is named only where the DNA matches it firmly. The size entry is marked missing in some rows and otherwise reads once, few, many or a size class.

abundance | j_gene | v_gene | d_gene | CDR3nt | CDR3aa
few | TRBJ1-3 | TRBV7-8 | NA | TGTGCCAGCAGGGCTAGAACGGGTGACTCTGGAAACACCATATATTTT | CASRARTGDSGNTIYF
NA | TRBJ2-3 | TRBV6-1 | TRBD1 | TGTGCCAGCAGGGACAGGGGTGTCACAGATACGCAGTATTTT | CASRDRGVTDTQYF
NA | TRBJ1-1 | TRBV10-3 | TRBD1 | TGTGCCATCAGGCCCCGACAGGGCAGTGAAGCTTTCTTT | CAIRPRQGSEAFF
NA | TRBJ2-7 | TRBV30 | TRBD1 | TGTGCCTGGAGTGCCCTGGGACAGGGAGGTCACGAGCAGTACTTC | CAWSALGQGGHEQYF
NA | TRBJ1-1 | TRBV7-8 | NA | TGTGCCAGCAGCTTAGTGTCAGTCCAAATGAACACTGAAGCTTTCTTT | CASSLVSVQMNTEAFF
NA | TRBJ1-5 | TRBV27 | TRBD1 | TGTGCCAGCAGTCCCCGACAGGGGTTTCAGCCCCAGCATTTT | CASSPRQGFQPQHF
NA | TRBJ1-3 | TRBV7-6 | NA | TGTGCCAGCAGCTGGGGCGGTGGAAACACCATATATTTT | CASSWGGGNTIYF
NA | TRBJ1-1 | TRBV4-1 | NA | TGCGCCAGCAGCCTCAGCCCAGGGCCCACTGAAGCTTTCTTT | CASSLSPGPTEAFF
few | TRBJ2-6 | TRBV7-8 | NA | TGTGCCAGCAGCTTAGTTTCGAGAACCTCTGGGGCCAACGTCCTGACTTTC | CASSLVSRTSGANVLTF
NA | TRBJ2-1 | TRBV5-6 | TRBD1 | TGTGCCAGCAGCTTCCGCCCGGGACAGCTTACCGCCTACAATGAGCAGTTCTTC | CASSFRPGQLTAYNEQFF
NA | TRBJ1-5 | TRBV18 | NA | TGTGCCAGCTCACCACGGGAGGGGGGCAATCAGCCCCAGCATTTT | CASSPREGGNQPQHF
NA | TRBJ2-2 | TRBV6-5 | NA | TGTGCCAGCAGGCAGACTAGTTTACGGGAGCTGTTTTTT | CASRQTSLRELFF
NA | TRBJ2-7 | TRBV28 | NA | TGTGCCAGCAGTTATGGGGGCGCGGCCTACGAGCAGTACTTC | CASSYGGAAYEQYF
NA | TRBJ1-4 | TRBV7-6 | NA | TGTGCCAGCAGCCCGTACCCAGAGGGGGAGATCGGTGAAAAACTGTTTTTT | CASSPYPEGEIGEKLFF
NA | TRBJ2-7 | TRBV6-1 | NA | TGTGCCAGCAGGGGACAAAGCTCCTACGAGCAGTACTTC | CASRGQSSYEQYF
NA | TRBJ2-7 | TRBV29-1 | TRBD1 | TGCAGCGCACTTAGGACAGGGAACTCCTACGAGCAGTACTTC | CSALRTGNSYEQYF
NA | TRBJ2-5 | TRBV19 | NA | TGTGCCAGTAGGCTCAGGGGGGCGGAGACCCAGTACTTC | CASRLRGAETQYF
NA | TRBJ1-5 | TRBV7-9 | NA | TGTGCCAGCAGCCCGACTGGGGCACCTTCTCAGCCCCAGCATTTT | CASSPTGAPSQPQHF
NA | TRBJ2-1 | TRBV7-3 | NA | TGTGCCAGCAGCCGCCAGGCCTACAATGAGCAGTTCTTC | CASSRQAYNEQFF
NA | TRBJ1-5 | TRBV4-1 | NA | TGCGCCAGCAGCCAGTGGACAAGTAAAAATCAGCCCCAGCATTTT | CASSQWTSKNQPQHF
NA | TRBJ1-5 | TRBV28 | NA | TGTGCCAGCAGTGGGGGGTGGCAGGCTTATAGCAATCAGCCCCAGCATTTT | CASSGGWQAYSNQPQHF
NA | TRBJ1-1 | TRBV5-6 | NA | TGTGCCAGCAGCTCTCAGGGCAGGGGCGATACTGAAGCTTTCTTT | CASSSQGRGDTEAFF
NA | TRBJ2-7 | TRBV4-1 | TRBD2 | TGCGCCAGCAGCCAAGATGCGGGGGGGCTCGGCGAGCAGTACTTC | CASSQDAGGLGEQYF
once | TRBJ2-3 | TRBV4-2 | TRBD2 | TGTGCCAGCAGCCCTCGGACTAGCGGGAACGCAGATACGCAGTATTTT | CASSPRTSGNADTQYF
NA | TRBJ2-3 | TRBV5-4 | NA | TGTGCCAGCAGCCTGTTATTTGATACGCAGTATTTT | CASSLLFDTQYF
NA | TRBJ1-2 | TRBV18 | NA | TGTGCCAGCTCACCGACTCCTAACTATGGCTACACCTTC | CASSPTPNYGYTF
NA | TRBJ2-7 | TRBV9 | NA | TGTGCCAGCAGCGTAGCCGGTTCCTACGAGCAGTACTTC | CASSVAGSYEQYF
NA | TRBJ2-6 | TRBV5-1 | NA | TGCGCCAGCAGCTTCTTGGGGCCCGGGGCCAACGTCCTGACTTTC | CASSFLGPGANVLTF
once | TRBJ1-2 | TRBV7-8 | NA | TGTGCCAGCAGCTATACAGGAACTTATGGCTACACCTTC | CASSYTGTYGYTF
NA | TRBJ2-1 | TRBV5-1 | TRBD1 | TGCGCCAGCAGCTTCTCGGGACAGGGGGCCCGCGAGCAGTTCTTC | CASSFSGQGAREQFF
NA | TRBJ1-1 | TRBV7-3 | TRBD1 | TGTGCCAGCAGCGGACAGGTGAACACTGAAGCTTTCTTT | CASSGQVNTEAFF
NA | TRBJ1-3 | TRBV7-9 | NA | TGTGCCAGCAGCTTAGGCTCAGGTCAGGGCGGAAACACCATATATTTT | CASSLGSGQGGNTIYF
NA | TRBJ2-7 | TRBV6-5 | TRBD1 | TGTGCCAGCAGTTCGGGGACAGCAGTCTACGAGCAGTACTTC | CASSSGTAVYEQYF
NA | TRBJ2-1 | TRBV7-7 | NA | TGTGCTAGCAGCTTAGGTCTGGGGCCTGGGGAGCAGTTCTTC | CASSLGLGPGEQFF
NA | TRBJ1-3 | TRBV10-3 | TRBD1 | TGTGCCATCGGGGACAGTCTTACTGGAAACACCATATATTTT | CAIGDSLTGNTIYF
NA | TRBJ2-3 | TRBV27 | TRBD1 | TGTGCCAGCCGACTATGGGACAGGGGCACAGATACGCAGTATTTT | CASRLWDRGTDTQYF
few | TRBJ2-7 | TRBV28 | NA | TGTGCCAGCAGTGTCTCCAGGGGAGCCTACGAGCAGTACTTC | CASSVSRGAYEQYF